One sample yielded the 17 T cell receptor beta chains listed below, sequenced in a study of T cell changes during pregnancy in multiple sclerosis. The protocol was immunoSEQ multiplex PCR, while the TCRdb copy is restricted to in-frame clones and leaves out a portion. The profile shows some 33,000 clones, 91% of them singletons. The sample in question was CD8+ T cells from peripheral blood mononuclear cells, obtained in the second trimester of pregnancy. The origin of the receptors is a female donor in good health, enrolled as a control in a pregnancy study.

V is TRBV18 and J is TRBJ2-7; a weak D match, TRBD2 (5 bases). CDR3 size: 13 residues. The germline V gene has CDR1 KGHSH and CDR2 LQKENI. V lost 3 bases and J lost 2, with 8 bases in between. The DNA for the CDR3 is TGTGCCAGCTCACCCGGGAAGACCTACGAGCAGTACTTC. As protein: CASSPGKTYEQYF.

The V gene is TRBV7-9, the J gene TRBJ1-2; possible D gene TRBD1, 5 bases. V was clipped by 2 bases and J by 5 bases, with 9 bases between them. This CDR3 region has 13 residues. CDR1 is SEHNR and CDR2 is FQNEAQ in the germline V gene (reference sequence). CDR3: CASSLPGFYGYTF. CDR3 nucleotides: TGTGCCAGCAGCTTACCAGGGTTTTATGGCTACACCTTC. Full variable domain (remainder filled in from reference TRBV7-9 and TRBJ1-2): DTGVSQNPRHKITKRGQNVTFRCDPISEHNRLYWYRQTLGQGPEFLTYFQNEAQLEKSRLLSDRFSAERPKGSFSTLEIQRTEQGDSAMYLCASSLPGFYGYTFGSGTRLTVV.

The chain is built from TRBV5-5 and TRBJ2-7, with D possibly being TRBD1 (5 bases). V was trimmed by 5 bases and J by 0 bases, leaving 15 bases between them. This CDR3 spans 15 amino acids. Germline CDR1 and CDR2: SGHKS and YYEKEE (reference sequence). The DNA of the CDR3 is TGTGCCAGCAGTCGTTGGGTAGGGGACTCCTACGAGCAGTACTTC. Translation gives CASSRWVGDSYEQYF.

The chain joins TRBV11-2 to TRBJ2-1; weak D call: TRBD2 (6 bases). Trimming removed 1 base from V and 9 bases from J, with 19 bases in between. Germline V lookup: CDR1 SGHAT, CDR2 FQNNGV. The CDR3 extends over 16 amino acids. CDR3 bases: TGTGCCAGCAGCTTAGTCGGCGGGGACGCCTTTGGTGAGCAGTTCTTC. Its translation is CASSLVGGDAFGEQFF.

The chain couples TRBV27 to TRBJ1-1; the D gene is possibly TRBD1 (5 bases). This CDR3 is built from 13 residues. Trimming took off 6 bases at V and 5 bases at J, with 13 bases between the two ends. The germline V gene encodes CDR1 MNHEY and CDR2 SMNVEV (reference sequence). CDR3 sequence: CASRPPGGTEAFF. DNA of the CDR3: TGTGCCAGCAGGCCCCCGGGGGGAACTGAAGCTTTCTTT.

The chain employs TRBV2 and TRBJ2-7; possibly TRBD2 for D (6 bases). The V and J ends lost 8 bases and 2 bases respectively, with 16 bases between them. Germline loops: CDR1 SNHLY, CDR2 FYNNEI. The CDR3 loop spans 14 amino acids. As DNA, the CDR3 is TGTGCCAGCCATCCCGGAGGGCAAACCTACGAGCAGTACTTC. This encodes CASHPGGQTYEQYF. Drawing the rest from reference TRBV2 and TRBJ2-7, the complete variable domain is EPEVTQTPSHQVTQMGQEVILRCVPISNHLYFYWYRQILGQKVEFLVSFYNNEISEKSEIFDDQFSVERPDGSNFTLKIRSTKLEDSAMYFCASHPGGQTYEQYFGPGTRLTVT.

The chain combines TRBV7-8 with TRBJ2-7; possible D gene TRBD2, 6 bases. There are 15 residues in the CDR3. The V gene's germline CDR1 is SGHVS and CDR2 FQNEAQ. The ends were cut back, 0 bases at V and 1 base at J, with 10 bases in the middle. The CDR3 loop is CASSLAFAGSYEQYF. CDR3 in DNA: TGTGCCAGCAGCTTAGCGTTCGCGGGATCCTACGAGCAGTACTTC.

The V and J genes are TRBV4-3 and TRBJ2-3, with a possible D match to TRBD1 (6 bases). In germline, CDR1 is LGHNA, CDR2 YSLEER. The CDR3 consists of 14 residues. The V and J ends lost 1 base and 6 bases respectively, with 11 bases between them. The CDR3 DNA follows: TGCGCCAGCAGCCAAGGGTGGGGGCCGGATACGCAGTATTTT. Amino acid sequence: CASSQGWGPDTQYF.

The rearrangement uses TRBV29-1 and TRBJ1-1; 8 nucleotides align to TRBD1. The germline CDR1 and CDR2 sequences are SQVTM and ANQGSEA. Germline trimming cut 7 bases from V and 8 bases from J; bases unmatched to any gene: 18. The CDR3 length is 15 residues. The CDR3 nucleotides read TGCAGCGCCGTGGGACAGGACCTCCCCACTATAGAAGCTTTCTTT. Protein sequence: CSAVGQDLPTIEAFF.

This clone showed up just a few times. The gene calls are TRBV9 and TRBJ1-1, with TRBD1 as a possible D gene (6 bases). CDR1 is SGDLS and CDR2 is YYNGEE in the germline V gene. The CDR3 runs to 14 residues. Between the trimmed V and J ends, which lost 0 bases and 7 bases, there was a span of 13 bases. CDR3 amino acids: CASSVAGAGDEAFF. CDR3 bases: TGTGCCAGCAGCGTAGCAGGGGCTGGGGATGAAGCTTTCTTT.

The count of this clone is one. The CDR3 is CATSRPLAGSQETQYF. Here the CDR3 DNA reads TGTGCCACCAGCAGACCACTAGCGGGGAGCCAAGAGACCCAGTACTTC. The chain carries TRBV15 and TRBJ2-5, with TRBD2 identical over 10 bases. Per the germline V gene, CDR1 is LNHNV and CDR2 is YYDKDF (reference sequence). V shed 2 bases and J 1 base; nucleotides not matched to a gene: 4. The CDR3 consists of 16 residues. The complete variable domain, with remaining parts taken from reference TRBV15 and TRBJ2-5, reads DAMVIQNPRYQVTQFGKPVTLSCSQTLNHNVMYWYQQKSSQAPKLLFHYYDKDFNNEADTPDNFQSRRPNTSFCFLDIRSPGLGDTAMYLCATSRPLAGSQETQYFGPGTRLLVL.

The CDR3: CASSSASLGAFF. DNA for the CDR3: TGTGCCAGCAGCTCGGCTAGCCTGGGGGCTTTCTTT. The V and J genes are TRBV25-1 and TRBJ1-1; D gene ambiguous. The CDR3 sequence is 12 residues long. From germline, CDR1 is MGHDK and CDR2 SYGVNS. Trimming removed 6 bases from V and 11 bases from J, with 16 bases in between.

Only a few counts were recorded for this clone. This rearrangement joins TRBV27 to TRBJ1-1; no firm D call. The CDR3 sequence is 14 residues long. Germline assignment: CDR1 MNHEY and CDR2 SMNVEV (reference sequence). The V and J ends lost 7 bases and 1 base respectively, with 13 bases between them. CDR3 DNA sequence: TGTGCCAGCACCACGATTTCGGGGAACACTGAAGCTTTCTTT. Translated: CASTTISGNTEAFF.

The gene calls are TRBV27 and TRBJ2-1; no clear D. The germline V gene encodes CDR1 MNHEY and CDR2 SMNVEV (reference sequence). The CDR3 contains 13 residues. V was shortened by 6 bases and J by 9 bases, with 15 bases between the two germline ends. This chain's CDR3 is CASSPETEGEQFF. The CDR3 DNA reads as TGTGCCAGCAGCCCTGAGACTGAAGGTGAGCAGTTCTTC.

Here the CDR3 reads CASSHPGAMGETQYF. The CDR3 DNA reads TGTGCCAGCAGTCACCCAGGGGCCATGGGGGAGACCCAGTACTTC. V and J are TRBV27 and TRBJ2-5, with a tentative D call TRBD1 (6 bases). CDR1 and CDR2 (germline): MNHEY, SMNVEV (reference sequence). Trimming took off 5 bases at V and 5 bases at J, with 18 bases between the two ends. There are 15 residues in the CDR3.

This clone was picked up one time. J is TRBJ1-1 and V is TRBV6-5; D possibly corresponds to TRBD1 (5 bases). This CDR3 comprises 12 residues. V was cut by 7 bases and J by 4 bases, with 10 bases left in between. Germline V lookup: CDR1 MNHEY, CDR2 SVGAGI. CDR3 loop: CASNGDSTEAFF. Written as DNA, the CDR3 is TGTGCCAGCAACGGAGACAGCACTGAAGCTTTCTTT.

This chain links TRBV6-5 with TRBJ1-2; perhaps TRBD1 as D (5 bases). This CDR3 contains 14 residues. In germline, CDR1 is MNHEY, CDR2 SVGAGI. Trimming stripped 6 bases from V and 2 bases from J, with 13 bases between. CDR3 protein: CASSLGLANYGYTF. CDR3 nucleotides: TGTGCCAGCAGCTTGGGACTCGCCAACTATGGCTACACCTTC.